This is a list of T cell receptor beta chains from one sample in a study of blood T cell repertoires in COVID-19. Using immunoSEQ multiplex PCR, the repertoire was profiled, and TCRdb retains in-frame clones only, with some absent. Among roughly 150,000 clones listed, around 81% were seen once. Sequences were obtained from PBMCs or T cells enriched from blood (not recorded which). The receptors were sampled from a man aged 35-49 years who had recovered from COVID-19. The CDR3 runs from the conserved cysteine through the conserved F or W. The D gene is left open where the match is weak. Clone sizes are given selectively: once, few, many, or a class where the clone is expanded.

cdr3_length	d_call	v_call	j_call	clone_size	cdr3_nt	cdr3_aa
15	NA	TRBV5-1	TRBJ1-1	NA	TGCGCCAGCAGCTTGTCCGGGGGTTGGGCCACTGAAGCTTTCTTT	CASSLSGGWATEAFF
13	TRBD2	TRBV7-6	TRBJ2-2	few	TGTGCCAGCAGTCTGGGGGGGACCGGGGAGCTGTTTTTT	CASSLGGTGELFF
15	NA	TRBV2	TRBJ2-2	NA	TGTGCCAGCAGTTCCGGGACAACGAACACCGGGGAGCTGTTTTTT	CASSSGTTNTGELFF
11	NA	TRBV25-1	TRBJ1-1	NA	TGTGCCAGCACCAGGGGCACTGAAGCTTTCTTT	CASTRGTEAFF
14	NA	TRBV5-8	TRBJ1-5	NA	TGTGCCAGCAGCTTAGGCGCGGGCAATCAGCCCCAGCATTTT	CASSLGAGNQPQHF
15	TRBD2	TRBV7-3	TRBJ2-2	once	TGTGCCAGCAGCTTAGCGGGGGAAAGAACCGGGGAGCTGTTTTTT	CASSLAGERTGELFF
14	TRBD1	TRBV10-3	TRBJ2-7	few	TGTGCCATCAGACCGGGGGACAGGGGCTACGAGCAGTACTTC	CAIRPGDRGYEQYF
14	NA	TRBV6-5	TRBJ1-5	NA	TGTGCCAGCTCCCCGTTAGGGGGTTTTCAGCCCCAGCATTTT	CASSPLGGFQPQHF
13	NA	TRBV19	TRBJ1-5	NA	TGTGCCAGCTCAGGGAGGGTGCATCAGCCCCAGCATTTT	CASSGRVHQPQHF
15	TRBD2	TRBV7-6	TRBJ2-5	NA	TGTGCCAGCAGCTTAGTGGGCGGGGGGGCCGAGACCCAGTACTTC	CASSLVGGGAETQYF
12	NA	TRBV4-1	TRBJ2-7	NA	TGCGCCAGCAGCCAAGCGGAGGACGTGCAGTACTTC	CASSQAEDVQYF
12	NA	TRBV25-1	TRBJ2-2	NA	TGTGCCAGCATGCAGGGGACCGGGGAGCTGTTTTTT	CASMQGTGELFF
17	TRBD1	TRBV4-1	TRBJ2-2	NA	TGCGCCAGCAGCCAATCTACCGGGACAGCGAACACCGGGGAGCTGTTTTTT	CASSQSTGTANTGELFF
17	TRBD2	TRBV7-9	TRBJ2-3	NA	TGTGCCAGCAGCGGGGCGGCTAGCGGGGGGGGCATGGATACGCAGTATTTT	CASSGAASGGGMDTQYF
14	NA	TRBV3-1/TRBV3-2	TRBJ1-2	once	TGTGCCAGCAGCCAAGCAGGGGTTTTTGGAGGCTACACCTTC	CASSQAGVFGGYTF
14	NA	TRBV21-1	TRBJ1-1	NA	TGTGCGCTAGTAATGAGTCGGGGGAGCACTGAAGCTTTCTTT	CALVMSRGSTEAFF
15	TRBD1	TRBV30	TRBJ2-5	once	TGTGCCTGGAAACCGGGACAGGGGGCGCGGGAGACCCAGTACTTC	CAWKPGQGARETQYF
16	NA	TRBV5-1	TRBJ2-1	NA	TGCGCCAGCAGCTTAAACCCAGCGAGCTCCTACAATGAGCAGTTCTTC	CASSLNPASSYNEQFF
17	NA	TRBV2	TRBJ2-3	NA	TGTGCCAGCAGTGCGGGTCGGACTACAATAGGCACAGATACGCAGTATTTT	CASSAGRTTIGTDTQYF
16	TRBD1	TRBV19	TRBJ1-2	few	TGTGCCACCAAATGGACAGGGCTAAACCCAGGGTATGGCTACACCTTC	CATKWTGLNPGYGYTF
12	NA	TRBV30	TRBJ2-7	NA	TGTGCCTGGGGGACATTTTCCTACGAGCAGTACTTC	CAWGTFSYEQYF
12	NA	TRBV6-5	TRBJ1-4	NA	TGTGCCAGCAGTTTAAGGGAGGAAAAACTGTTTTTT	CASSLREEKLFF
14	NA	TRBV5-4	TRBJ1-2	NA	TGTGCCAGCAGGTTAACAGGGATCGACTATGGCTACACCTTC	CASRLTGIDYGYTF
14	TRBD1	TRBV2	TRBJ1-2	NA	TGTGCCAGCAGGACTACAGGGGGCAGCTATGGCTACACCTTC	CASRTTGGSYGYTF
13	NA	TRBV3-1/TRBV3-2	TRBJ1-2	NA	TGTGCCAGCAGCTTGGACAGTTGGTATGGCTACACCTTC	CASSLDSWYGYTF
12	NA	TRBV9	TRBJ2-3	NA	TGTGCCAGCAGTATAGGGGGAGATACGCAGTATTTT	CASSIGGDTQYF
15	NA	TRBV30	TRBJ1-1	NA	TGTGCCTGGAGTGCCTACAGTAGATTAAACACTGAAGCTTTCTTT	CAWSAYSRLNTEAFF
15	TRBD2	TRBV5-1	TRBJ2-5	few	TGCGCCAGCAGATTGCCGCTAGCGGGGGAAGAGACCCAGTACTTC	CASRLPLAGEETQYF
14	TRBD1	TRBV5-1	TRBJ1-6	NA	TGCGCCAGCAGCTTGCAGGGGGAGAATTCACCCCTCCACTTT	CASSLQGENSPLHF
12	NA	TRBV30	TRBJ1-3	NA	TGTGCCTGGGAGCGGACCGGAAACACCATATATTTT	CAWERTGNTIYF
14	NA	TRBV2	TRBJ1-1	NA	TGTGCCAGCAGTCCAACCCTCAGGGACACTGAAGCTTTCTTT	CASSPTLRDTEAFF
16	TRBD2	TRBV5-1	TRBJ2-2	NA	TGCGCCAGCAGCTTCCCGGGGGGGCCGGTCACCGGGGAGCTGTTTTTT	CASSFPGGPVTGELFF
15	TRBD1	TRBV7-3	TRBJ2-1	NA	TGTGCCAGCAGCCCCGAGGACAGGGCTCTCAATGAGCAGTTCTTC	CASSPEDRALNEQFF
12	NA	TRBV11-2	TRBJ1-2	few	TGTGCCAGCAGCCGAGCGGGGCAAGGCTACACCTTC	CASSRAGQGYTF
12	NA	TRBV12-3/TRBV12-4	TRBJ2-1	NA	TGTGCCAGCAGCATGAGGGGGAATGAGCAGTTCTTC	CASSMRGNEQFF
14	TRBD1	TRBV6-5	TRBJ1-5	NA	TGTGCCAGTACCCAAGGACAGGCGGCTCAGCCCCAGCATTTT	CASTQGQAAQPQHF
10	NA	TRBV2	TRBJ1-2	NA	TGTGCCGCAGGACAGTATGGCTACACCTTC	CAAGQYGYTF
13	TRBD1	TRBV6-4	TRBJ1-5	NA	TGTGCCAGCAGTGACACCCCGGGACAGGAGCAGCATTTT	CASSDTPGQEQHF
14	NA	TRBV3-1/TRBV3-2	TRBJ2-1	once	TGTGCCAGCAGCCCCGGGGGGCCGAGGAATGAGCAGTTCTTC	CASSPGGPRNEQFF
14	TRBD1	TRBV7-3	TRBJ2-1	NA	TGTGCCAGCAGCTCGACAGGGACCTACAATGAGCAGTTCTTC	CASSSTGTYNEQFF
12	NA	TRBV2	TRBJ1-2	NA	TGTGCCAGCAGTGAGCTGGGGGGTGGCTACACCTTC	CASSELGGGYTF
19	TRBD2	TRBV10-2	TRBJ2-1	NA	TGCGCCGCGCGGGAACCGGGACTAGCGGGGGGGTTGTCCTACAATGAGCAGTTCTTC	CAAREPGLAGGLSYNEQFF
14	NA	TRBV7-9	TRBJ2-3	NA	TGTGCCAGCAGCTATGACAGAGACACAGATACGCAGTATTTT	CASSYDRDTDTQYF
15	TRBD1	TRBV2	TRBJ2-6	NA	TGTGCCAGCAGTCGGGACAGTCCTCCGGCTAACGTCCTGACTTTC	CASSRDSPPANVLTF
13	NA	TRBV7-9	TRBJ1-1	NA	TGTGCCAGCAGCTTAATGGAGAGAACTGAAGCTTTCTTT	CASSLMERTEAFF
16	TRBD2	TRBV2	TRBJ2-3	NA	TGTGCCAGCAGTCGGCTAGCGGGGGGTATCACAGATACGCAGTATTTT	CASSRLAGGITDTQYF
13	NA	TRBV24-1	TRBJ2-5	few	TGTGCCACCTCCCCGGGAGACCAAGAGACCCAGTACTTC	CATSPGDQETQYF
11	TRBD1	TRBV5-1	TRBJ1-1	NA	TGCGCCAGCAAAGGGACAGGGTCAGCTTTCTTT	CASKGTGSAFF
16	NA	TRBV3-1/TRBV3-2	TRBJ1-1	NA	TGTGCCAGCAGCCAAGATAATCGGGGGGCGAACACTGAAGCTTTCTTT	CASSQDNRGANTEAFF
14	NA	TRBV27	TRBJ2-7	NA	TGTGCCAGCAGTTTCAAGGGGCTCTTCTACGAGCAGTACTTC	CASSFKGLFYEQYF
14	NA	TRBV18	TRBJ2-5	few	TGTGCCAGCTCACCGTCAGGGATTAAGGAGACCCAGTACTTC	CASSPSGIKETQYF
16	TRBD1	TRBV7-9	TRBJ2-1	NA	TGTGCCAGCAGCTTCATAGGGACAGGGGTCTACAATGAGCAGTTCTTC	CASSFIGTGVYNEQFF